Listed here are 3 T cell receptor beta chains from one sample, sequenced in a study of shared clonotypes between healthy human individuals (dated by TCRdb to about 2020). CD8 naive samples consisted of CD45RO-negative cells that were positively selected for CCR7, yielding a CD45RA+CCR7+ population without TemRA cells. The library was prepared using the immunoSEQ multiplex PCR assay. TCRdb holds this immuneACCESS table with in-frame rearrangements only. Some clones are missing; in checked studies, unresolved V genes explain under half, and the rest has no known cause. The sample table lists some 2,100,000 clones, about 93% of them with a count of one. The top ten clonotypes cover roughly 1.7% of the sample. Sample: naive CD8+ T cells from PBMCs. Reading the label with the study, this specimen's cell subset or site is: CD45RA+CCR7+. The receptors stem from a man in his late teens or twenties in good health. Some clones in this sample may be carry-over from other donors' samples.

The chain combines TRBV6-1 with TRBJ2-7, with a possible D match to TRBD2 (5 bases). CDR1 and CDR2 (germline): MNHNS, SASEGT. The CDR3 sequence is 15 residues long. V was trimmed by 0 bases and J by 2 bases, leaving 11 bases between them. CDR3 in amino acids: CASSEAAGGTYEQYF. For the CDR3, the DNA is TGTGCCAGCAGTGAAGCGGCGGGTGGGACCTACGAGCAGTACTTC.

Regarding this clone: Other DNA sequences from this sample encode an identical CDR3 as well. J is TRBJ1-1 and V is TRBV9; 7 positions match TRBD1. The germline V gene has CDR1 SGDLS and CDR2 YYNGEE. V dropped 4 bases and J dropped 1; count of bases not matched to a gene: 7. This CDR3 contains 15 residues. This CDR3 is CASSPRQGPNTEAFF. CDR3 coding DNA: TGTGCCAGCAGCCCCCGACAGGGACCGAACACTGAAGCTTTCTTT.

The chain joins TRBV7-3 to TRBJ1-6; TRBD1 is a possible D gene (5 bases). Germline V gene lookup returns CDR1 SGHTA and CDR2 FQGTGA. Trimming removed 3 bases at V and 6 bases at J, with 9 bases between. CDR3 length: 14 residues. CDR3 nucleotides: TGTGCCAGCAGCTTTGGGACTCCTAATTCACCCCTCCACTTT. Translating it yields CASSFGTPNSPLHF. The variable domain in full, completed from reference TRBV7-3 and TRBJ1-6, reads GAGVSQTPSNKVTEKGKYVELRCDPISGHTALYWYRQSLGQGPEFLIYFQGTGAADDSGLPNDRFFAVRPEGSVSTLKIQRTERGDSAVYLCASSFGTPNSPLHFGNGTRLTVT.